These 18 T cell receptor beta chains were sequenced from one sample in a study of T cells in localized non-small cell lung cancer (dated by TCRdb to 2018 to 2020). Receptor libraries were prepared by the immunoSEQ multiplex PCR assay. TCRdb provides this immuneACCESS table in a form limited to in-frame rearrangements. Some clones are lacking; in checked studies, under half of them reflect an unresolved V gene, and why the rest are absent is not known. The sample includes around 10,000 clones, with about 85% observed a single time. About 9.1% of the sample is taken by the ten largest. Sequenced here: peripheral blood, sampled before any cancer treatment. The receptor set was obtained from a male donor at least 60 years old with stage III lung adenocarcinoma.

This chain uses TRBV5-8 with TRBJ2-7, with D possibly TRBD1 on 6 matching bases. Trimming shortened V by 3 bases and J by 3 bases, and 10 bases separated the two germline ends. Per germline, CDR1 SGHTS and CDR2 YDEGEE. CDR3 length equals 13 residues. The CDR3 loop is CASSWLTGYEQYF. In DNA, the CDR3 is TGTGCCAGCAGCTGGTTGACAGGCTACGAGCAGTACTTC.

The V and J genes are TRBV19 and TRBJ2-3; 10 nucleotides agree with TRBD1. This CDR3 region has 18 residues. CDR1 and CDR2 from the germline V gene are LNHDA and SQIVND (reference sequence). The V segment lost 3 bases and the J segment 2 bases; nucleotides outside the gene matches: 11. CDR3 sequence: CASSIGGPGQGITDTQYF. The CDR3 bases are TGTGCCAGTAGTATCGGTGGACCGGGACAGGGGATCACAGATACGCAGTATTTT.

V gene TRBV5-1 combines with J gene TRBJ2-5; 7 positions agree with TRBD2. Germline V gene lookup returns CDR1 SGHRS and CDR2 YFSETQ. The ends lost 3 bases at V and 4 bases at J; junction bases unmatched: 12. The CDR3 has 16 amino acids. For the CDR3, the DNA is TGCGCCAGCAGCTGGGGTGGGAGGGCTGCCAGAGAGACCCAGTACTTC. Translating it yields CASSWGGRAARETQYF. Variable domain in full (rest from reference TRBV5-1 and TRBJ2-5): KAGVTQTPRYLIKTRGQQVTLSCSPISGHRSVSWYQQTPGQGLQFLFEYFSETQRNKGNFPGRFSGRQFSNSRSEMNVSTLELGDSALYLCASSWGGRAARETQYFGPGTRLLVL.

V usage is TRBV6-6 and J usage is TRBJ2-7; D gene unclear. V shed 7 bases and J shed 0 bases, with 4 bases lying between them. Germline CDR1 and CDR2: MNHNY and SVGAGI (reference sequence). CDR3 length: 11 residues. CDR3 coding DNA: TGTGCCAGCATGAACTCCTACGAGCAGTACTTC. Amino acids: CASMNSYEQYF.

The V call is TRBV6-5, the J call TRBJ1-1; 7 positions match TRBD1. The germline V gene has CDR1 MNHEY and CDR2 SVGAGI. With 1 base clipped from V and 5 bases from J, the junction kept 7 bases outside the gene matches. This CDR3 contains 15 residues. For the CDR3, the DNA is TGTGCCAGCAGTTACTATGGCAGGGGGAGGACTGAAGCTTTCTTT. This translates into CASSYYGRGRTEAFF.

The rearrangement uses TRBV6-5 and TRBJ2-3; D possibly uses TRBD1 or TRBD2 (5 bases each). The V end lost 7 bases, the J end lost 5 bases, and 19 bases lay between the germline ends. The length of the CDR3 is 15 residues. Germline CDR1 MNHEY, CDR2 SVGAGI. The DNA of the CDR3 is TGTGCCAGCACGACCGGGACCCCCGTTGGAGATACGCAGTATTTT. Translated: CASTTGTPVGDTQYF.

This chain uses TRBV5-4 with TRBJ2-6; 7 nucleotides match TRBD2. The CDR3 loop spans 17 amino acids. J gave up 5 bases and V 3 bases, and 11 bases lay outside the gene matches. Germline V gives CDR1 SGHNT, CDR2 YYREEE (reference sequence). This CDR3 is CASSSMGGGIRANVLTF. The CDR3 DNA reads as TGTGCCAGCAGCTCCATGGGGGGGGGAATAAGGGCCAACGTCCTGACTTTC.

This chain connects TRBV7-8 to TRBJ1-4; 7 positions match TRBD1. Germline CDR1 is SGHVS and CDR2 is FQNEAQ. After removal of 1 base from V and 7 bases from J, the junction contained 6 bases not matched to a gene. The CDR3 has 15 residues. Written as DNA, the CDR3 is TGTGCCAGCAGCTTAGTGGCCAGGGGGACTGAAAAACTGTTTTTT. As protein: CASSLVARGTEKLFF.

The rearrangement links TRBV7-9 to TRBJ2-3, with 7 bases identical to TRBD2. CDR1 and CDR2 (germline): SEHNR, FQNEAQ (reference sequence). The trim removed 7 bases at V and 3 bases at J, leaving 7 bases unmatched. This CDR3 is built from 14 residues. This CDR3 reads CASTWGGFTDTQYF. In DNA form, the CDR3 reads TGTGCCAGCACCTGGGGGGGGTTTACAGATACGCAGTATTTT.

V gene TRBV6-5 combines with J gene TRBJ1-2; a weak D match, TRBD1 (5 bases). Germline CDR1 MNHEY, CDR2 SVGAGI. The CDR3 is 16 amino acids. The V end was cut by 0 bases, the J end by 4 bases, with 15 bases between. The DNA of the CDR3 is TGTGCCAGCAGTTACTCGACAGCCGAGAGCTCCTATGGCTACACCTTC. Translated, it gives CASSYSTAESSYGYTF.

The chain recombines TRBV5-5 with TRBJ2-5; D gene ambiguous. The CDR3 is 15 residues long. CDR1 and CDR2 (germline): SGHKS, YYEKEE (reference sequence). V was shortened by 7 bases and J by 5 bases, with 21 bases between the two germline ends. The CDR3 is CASGGGTRFGETQYF. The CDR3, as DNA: TGTGCCAGCGGTGGCGGCACGAGGTTTGGGGAGACCCAGTACTTC.

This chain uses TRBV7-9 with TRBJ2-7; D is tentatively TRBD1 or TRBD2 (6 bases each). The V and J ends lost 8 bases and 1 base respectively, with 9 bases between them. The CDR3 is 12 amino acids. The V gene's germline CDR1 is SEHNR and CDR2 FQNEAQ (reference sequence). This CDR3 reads CASGGRSYEQYF. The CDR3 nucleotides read TGTGCCAGCGGGGGGCGTTCCTACGAGCAGTACTTC.

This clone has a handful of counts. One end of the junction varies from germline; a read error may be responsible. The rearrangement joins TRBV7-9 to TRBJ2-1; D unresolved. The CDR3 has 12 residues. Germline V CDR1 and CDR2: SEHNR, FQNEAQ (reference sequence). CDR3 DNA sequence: TGTGCCAGCAGTTTAGCTGCGAATGAGCAGTTCTTC. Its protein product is CASSLAANEQFF.

Here the CDR3 DNA reads TGTGCCAGCAACCGAGCGGAACGAAACAATGAGCAGTTCTTC. This encodes CASNRAERNNEQFF. The V gene is TRBV27, the J gene TRBJ2-1; the D gene is possibly TRBD2 (5 bases). Trimming took off 7 bases at V and 5 bases at J, with 15 bases between the two ends. Germline CDR1 reads MNHEY; CDR2 reads SMNVEV (reference sequence). This CDR3 is built from 14 residues.

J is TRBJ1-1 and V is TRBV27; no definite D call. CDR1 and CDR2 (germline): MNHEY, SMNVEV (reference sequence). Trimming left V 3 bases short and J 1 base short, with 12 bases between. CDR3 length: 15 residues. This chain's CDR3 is CASSLRRVSNTEAFF. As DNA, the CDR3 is TGTGCCAGCAGTTTGAGACGCGTTTCGAACACTGAAGCTTTCTTT.

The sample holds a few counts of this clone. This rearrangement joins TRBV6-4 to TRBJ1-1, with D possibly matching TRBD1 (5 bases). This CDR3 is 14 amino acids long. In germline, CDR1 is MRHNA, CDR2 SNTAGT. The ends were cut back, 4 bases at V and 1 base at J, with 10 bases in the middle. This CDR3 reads CASSGGVGNTEAFF. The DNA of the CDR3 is TGTGCCAGCAGTGGAGGGGTGGGGAACACTGAAGCTTTCTTT.

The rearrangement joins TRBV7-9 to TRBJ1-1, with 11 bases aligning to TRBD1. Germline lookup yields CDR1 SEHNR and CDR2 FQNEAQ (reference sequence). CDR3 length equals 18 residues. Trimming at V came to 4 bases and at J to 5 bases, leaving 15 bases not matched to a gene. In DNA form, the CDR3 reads TGTGCCAGCAGCTCATCCCCCGGGACAGGGGGGGGGAAAACTGAAGCTTTCTTT. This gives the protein CASSSSPGTGGGKTEAFF.

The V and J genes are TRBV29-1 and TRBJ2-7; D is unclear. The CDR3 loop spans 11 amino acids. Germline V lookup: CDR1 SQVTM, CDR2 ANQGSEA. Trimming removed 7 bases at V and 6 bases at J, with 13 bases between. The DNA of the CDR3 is TGCAGCGCTGGTCAGGCCGGCGAGCAGTACTTC. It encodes CSAGQAGEQYF.